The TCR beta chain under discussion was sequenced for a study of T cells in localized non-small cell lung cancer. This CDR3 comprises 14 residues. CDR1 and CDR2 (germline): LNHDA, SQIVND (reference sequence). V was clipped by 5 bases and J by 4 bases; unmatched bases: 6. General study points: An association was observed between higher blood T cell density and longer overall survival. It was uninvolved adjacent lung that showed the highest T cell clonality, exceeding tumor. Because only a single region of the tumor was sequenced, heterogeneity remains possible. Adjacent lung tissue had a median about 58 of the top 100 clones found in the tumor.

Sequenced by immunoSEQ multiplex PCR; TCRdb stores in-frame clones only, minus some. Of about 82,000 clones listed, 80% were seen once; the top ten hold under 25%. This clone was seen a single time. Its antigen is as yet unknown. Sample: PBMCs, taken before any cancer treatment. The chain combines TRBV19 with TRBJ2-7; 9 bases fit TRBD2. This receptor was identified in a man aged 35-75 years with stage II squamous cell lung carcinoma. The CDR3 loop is CASSLSGGIYEQYF. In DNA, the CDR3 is TGTGCCAGTAGTCTTAGCGGGGGTATTTACGAGCAGTACTTC.